Given below is one TCR beta chain in context. Germline CDR1 reads PRHDT; CDR2 reads FYEKMQ (reference sequence). This CDR3 comprises 13 residues. Trimming took off 9 bases at V and 1 base at J, with 9 bases between the two ends. The source of the sample is a study of T cell changes during pregnancy in multiple sclerosis. Measured with immunoSEQ multiplex PCR; TCRdb has only the in-frame clones, and not every one. The sample contains 88,000 or so clones, about 90% of which appear only once. Sequenced here: peripheral blood, sampled before pregnancy. This sequence joins TRBV13 and TRBJ1-4, with D possibly TRBD1 on 5 matching bases. This TCR was sampled from a female donor with multiple sclerosis, enrolled in a pregnancy study. This chain's CDR3 is CASAGGTNEKLFF. CDR3 in DNA: TGTGCCAGTGCGGGGGGAACTAATGAAAAACTGTTTTTT.